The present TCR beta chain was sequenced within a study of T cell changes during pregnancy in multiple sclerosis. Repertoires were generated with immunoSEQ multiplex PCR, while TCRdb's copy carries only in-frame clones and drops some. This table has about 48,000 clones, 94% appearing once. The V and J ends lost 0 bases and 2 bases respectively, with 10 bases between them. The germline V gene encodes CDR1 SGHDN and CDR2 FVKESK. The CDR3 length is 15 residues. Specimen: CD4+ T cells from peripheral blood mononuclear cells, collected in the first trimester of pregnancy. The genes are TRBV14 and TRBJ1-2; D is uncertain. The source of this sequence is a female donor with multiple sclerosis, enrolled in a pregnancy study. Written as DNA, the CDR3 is TGTGCCAGCAGCCAAGAGGCCTGGGCGAACTATGGCTACACCTTC. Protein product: CASSQEAWANYGYTF.